The T cell receptor (beta chain) under discussion was sequenced for a study of blood T cell dynamics during melanoma immunotherapy (dated by TCRdb to about 2020). Describing the broader study: Patients had metastatic melanoma and received first-line pembrolizumab or nivolumab plus ipilimumab as standard of care in the United Kingdom. To find early correlates of response, peripheral T cell receptor repertoires were profiled in metastatic melanoma patients before and after one cycle of checkpoint inhibitor therapy. The training cohort was made up of consecutive patients, while a further independent group of patients from the same centre was pooled to form an external validation set. Points the paper makes about the study in general: Among sorted CD8+ subsets, TIE cells showed the highest similarity to cfDNA CDR3 sequences and the highest clonality, suggesting active turnover with convergence on dominant clones. The relatively small sample size was acknowledged as a potential limitation on generalization of the results. The study could not determine whether the T cell clones driving repertoire changes were melanoma-specific or reflected general immune activation.

The entire DNA extracted from each sorted CD8+ T cell subset was loaded into the assay. Following the manufacturer instructions, the immunoSEQ TCRb Assay kit was used to amplify TCR beta CDR3 sequences from genomic DNA. The KAPA Library Quantification Kit for Illumina platforms was used to quantify pooled libraries by qPCR. Sequencing of the pooled libraries was done on an Illumina NextSeq 500, with clustering at 0.6-1.1 pM. From the authors' description of their analysis: The TCR data were analyzed using immunoSEQ ANALYZER and the R LymphoSeq package. A rearrangement efficiency score was calculated as productive divided by the sum of productive and non-productive CDR3 sequences. Clonality was measured with the Gini coefficient and diversity with the Renyi index at alpha=1, compared pairwise between timepoints within each patient. In LymphoSeq, clonal relatedness was computed with an edit distance of 3 and repertoire similarity was computed with the Bhattacharyya coefficient. To classify response, a linear discriminant analysis based on week-3 changes in clonality and diversity was built with the R MASS and caret packages. TCRdb took this table from immuneACCESS and kept in-frame rearrangements with V and J called. Such tables lack part of the clones; where checked against another copy, unresolved V genes explain under half of the gap, and the rest is unexplained. V, J and clone size are those of that table, while D and trimming were read from the DNA. The sample includes around 3,400 clones, with 92% observed a single time. The ten biggest clones cover less than 0.55% of the sample.

In the case of this clone: Its target antigen remains unknown. No base-level quality is on record; no much larger clone is a single base apart.

The time point label here, explained by the study, means: pre-treatment baseline. Blood samples were collected before treatment (T0) and at week 3 (W3), after the first cycle of checkpoint blockade. Except for a couple of patients with rapid clinical progression, response was assessed 12 weeks after the first infusion by RECIST 1.1; disease control meant complete response, partial response or stable disease. Patients were excluded for prior systemic cancer treatment, concomitant immunosuppressant therapy or synchronous other active malignancies. In six patients, three progressing and three with disease control, sorted CD8+ memory and naive T cell subsets were sequenced at T0 and W3. Lymphoprep and SepMate tubes were used to isolate PBMC from blood, and red cell lysis was then performed. QIAamp DNA Blood Mini kits were used to extract DNA from PBMC and sorted T cell subsets. CD8+ T cell subsets were live-sorted on a FACSAria III cytometer and were frozen prior to DNA extraction. For flow cytometry, fresh PBMC were kept at 4 degrees C in PBS with around 2% fetal bovine serum and analyzed within 24 hours.

The CDR3 has 15 amino acids, counting the end cysteine and phenylalanine. Solely the CDR3 DNA is kept, with 45 bases framed from the first base. V and J are trimmed by 2 bases and 6 bases, and the gene matches miss 3 bases of the junction. From a lookup of the germline V gene, CDR1 and CDR2 are SGDLS and YYNGEE. The TCR originated in a human donor with melanoma. Sequencing used effector memory CD8+ T cells from blood, obtained from a patient treated with checkpoint blockade. The chain employs TRBV9 and TRBJ1-5; TRBD1 agrees with 12 junctional bases. The sequence in DNA is TGTGCCAGCAGCGTCGGGACAGGGGGCACTCAGCCCCAGCATTTT. Its protein product is CASSVGTGGTQPQHF.